This is a list of T cell receptor beta chains from one sample in a study of human versus mouse CDR3 diversity and MHC coevolution. Sequencing used immunoSEQ multiplex PCR; TCRdb keeps in-frame clones, though not all of them. This repertoire shows tens of thousands of clones, about nine tenths found once; its top ten account for less than 0.16%. Sequenced input: naive CD4+ T cells from blood. These receptors originate from a person aged 25 to 75 in good health. Each CDR3 is given with its conserved first and last residue. D genes are given only for firm matches. Clone sizes are given selectively: once, few, many, or a class where the clone is expanded.

NA,TRBJ2-1,once,TRBV25-1,TGTGCCAGCAGTCGCGCTAGCTACAATGAGCAGTTCTTC,CASSRASYNEQFF
TRBD2,TRBJ2-7,NA,TRBV7-9,TGTGCCAGCAGCTTGCTGGGACTACCAGCCTACGAGCAGTACTTC,CASSLLGLPAYEQYF
NA,TRBJ1-5,NA,TRBV18,TGTGCCAGCTCACCGGGGGACCTGGGAGGTGGCCCCCAGCATTTT,CASSPGDLGGGPQHF
NA,TRBJ1-5,NA,TRBV15,TGTGCCACCAGCAGAGATTACCAGGGTAACAATCAGCCCCAGCATTTT,CATSRDYQGNNQPQHF
NA,TRBJ2-3,NA,TRBV10-3,TGTGCCATCAGTGTCTCGGATAGGGGAAGCACAGATACGCAGTATTTT,CAISVSDRGSTDTQYF
TRBD1,TRBJ2-1,NA,TRBV18,TGTGCCAGCTCACCACCAGGGACAGCTCTCTACAATGAGCAGTTCTTC,CASSPPGTALYNEQFF
TRBD2,TRBJ2-4,once,TRBV18,TGTGCCAGCTCACCACCAGGGACTAGCGGGCCGATCGGCATTCAGTACTTC,CASSPPGTSGPIGIQYF
TRBD1,TRBJ1-2,once,TRBV7-8,TGTGCCAGCAGCTTAGCGAGTACAGGGGAGGACTATGGCTACACCTTC,CASSLASTGEDYGYTF
NA,TRBJ1-3,NA,TRBV15,TGTGCCACCAGCAGGGGCATGGGTGGAAACACCATATATTTT,CATSRGMGGNTIYF
TRBD1,TRBJ2-1,NA,TRBV28,TGTGCCAGCAGCAAGTCCAGGGGGCAACAGTTCTTC,CASSKSRGQQFF
TRBD2,TRBJ2-2,NA,TRBV5-1,TGCGCCAGCAGCCCGAGCGGGATTTCTGGGGAGCTGTTTTTT,CASSPSGISGELFF
TRBD2,TRBJ2-5,NA,TRBV13,TGTGCCAGCAGCTTAGAGGGGACTAGCTTGCAAGAGACCCAGTACTTC,CASSLEGTSLQETQYF
TRBD2,TRBJ2-3,NA,TRBV9,TGTGCCAGCAGCCCCCGGACTAGCGGGGGGGCCATCACAGATACGCAGTATTTT,CASSPRTSGGAITDTQYF
NA,TRBJ1-2,NA,TRBV9,TGTGCCAGCAGCGTAGCCCCGACAATTGGGGCTCGGGGCTACACCTTC,CASSVAPTIGARGYTF
NA,TRBJ2-7,once,TRBV2,TGTGCCAGCAGGGAGGTACAGAGCCCCTACGAGCAGTACTTC,CASREVQSPYEQYF
TRBD1,TRBJ2-1,once,TRBV25-1,TGTGCCAGCAGTGCCGGCACCGGGACAGGGGCGGGGAATGAGCAGTTCTTC,CASSAGTGTGAGNEQFF
NA,TRBJ1-5,NA,TRBV27,TGTGCCAGCAGTTTCGGTGTCAATAGCAATCAGCCCCAGCATTTT,CASSFGVNSNQPQHF
TRBD1,TRBJ2-1,NA,TRBV7-8,TGTGCCAGCAGCTTAGTTGGGACAGTAACCTACAATGAGCAGTTCTTC,CASSLVGTVTYNEQFF
NA,TRBJ2-3,NA,TRBV7-3,TGTGCCAGCAGTCCCCGCGGACAGCCTAGCACAGATACGCAGTATTTT,CASSPRGQPSTDTQYF
TRBD2,TRBJ2-3,NA,TRBV19,TGTGCCAGCGCACAGGGCGGGGGGTGGAGCACAGATACGCAGTATTTT,CASAQGGGWSTDTQYF
NA,TRBJ2-5,NA,TRBV7-9,TGTGCCAGCAGCGCACAGGTGTACCAAGAGACCCAGTACTTC,CASSAQVYQETQYF
TRBD1,TRBJ2-7,once,TRBV30,TGTGCCTGGATGACAGGGGCGACCTACGAGCAGTACTTC,CAWMTGATYEQYF
TRBD1,TRBJ1-1,NA,TRBV25-1,TGTGCCAGCAGTTACAACAGGGGGCAGAACACTGAAGCTTTCTTT,CASSYNRGQNTEAFF
NA,TRBJ2-1,NA,TRBV2,TGTGCCAGCAGTGGTCGGGGGGCCACACAGGGCAATGAGCAGTTCTTC,CASSGRGATQGNEQFF
TRBD2,TRBJ2-1,NA,TRBV7-9,TGTGCCAGCTTGCTAGCGGGGGCCCCGCTGGGTGAGCAGTTCTTC,CASLLAGAPLGEQFF
TRBD1,TRBJ1-1,NA,TRBV6-6,TGTGCCAGCGACAGGGGGCTTATGAACACTGAAGCTTTCTTT,CASDRGLMNTEAFF
TRBD2,TRBJ2-7,NA,TRBV6-1,TGTGCCAGCAGTCAGACTAGCGGGAGGCGCGGGGAGCAGTACTTC,CASSQTSGRRGEQYF
TRBD2,TRBJ2-2,once,TRBV7-6,TGTGCCAGCAGCTATAGCGGGAAGAACACCGGGGAGCTGTTTTTT,CASSYSGKNTGELFF
NA,TRBJ2-3,NA,TRBV6-5,TGTGCCAGCAGTTACTCGACTAGTCTCACAGATACGCAGTATTTT,CASSYSTSLTDTQYF
NA,TRBJ1-2,NA,TRBV6-5,TGTGCCAGCAGGAGGACAGACTACTATGGCTACACCTTC,CASRRTDYYGYTF
TRBD2,TRBJ2-2,NA,TRBV7-9,TGTGCCAGCAGCTTGAGCGGGGTCCTTTTGGACGGGGAGCTGTTTTTT,CASSLSGVLLDGELFF
TRBD2,TRBJ2-7,NA,TRBV27,TGTGCCGTACGCCCGGGACTAGCGGGAGTCGAGCAGTACTTC,CAVRPGLAGVEQYF
TRBD1,TRBJ2-2,NA,TRBV28,TGTGCCAGCAGACGGGACAGGGCCGGGGAGCTGTTTTTT,CASRRDRAGELFF
NA,TRBJ1-2,NA,TRBV19,TGTGCCAGTAGTCTGAGATGGACAGAACTCGATGGCTACACCTTC,CASSLRWTELDGYTF
TRBD1,TRBJ1-2,NA,TRBV19,TGTGCCAGTACCACGCCGACAGGGGGCTTGGGTGGCTACACCTTC,CASTTPTGGLGGYTF
NA,TRBJ1-1,NA,TRBV15,TGTGCCACCAGCAGTTTTGGTCGACAGGTTGAAGCTTTCTTT,CATSSFGRQVEAFF
NA,TRBJ1-1,NA,TRBV20-1,TGCAGTGCTAGGTCCCTCACAGAAGCTTTCTTT,CSARSLTEAFF
TRBD2,TRBJ2-5,NA,TRBV4-1,TGCGCCAGCAGCCTTGGGACTAGCCAGGGCCCGGGTTTGGAGACCCAGTACTTC,CASSLGTSQGPGLETQYF
TRBD2,TRBJ2-3,NA,TRBV18,TGTGCCAGCTCACCCTCTGCGGGGGGGAGGACAGATACGCAGTATTTT,CASSPSAGGRTDTQYF
NA,TRBJ1-5,NA,TRBV19,TGTGCCAGTCATTCGGGGGGCCAGCCCCAGCATTTT,CASHSGGQPQHF
TRBD1,TRBJ1-5,NA,TRBV5-6,TGTGCCAGCAGCTTGGGGCCCCCAGGAGGGGACAGTCAGCCCCAGCATTTT,CASSLGPPGGDSQPQHF
TRBD1,TRBJ1-6,NA,TRBV18,TGTGCCAGCTCACCACCGGGACAGGGGGATTCACCCCTCCACTTT,CASSPPGQGDSPLHF
NA,TRBJ2-5,NA,TRBV30,TGTGCCTGGAGTGTACAAGGAGGTCGGGAGACCCAGTACTTC,CAWSVQGGRETQYF
NA,TRBJ1-1,NA,TRBV19,TGTGCCAGTAAAACCTCCGCGGGGTTGAACACTGAAGCTTTCTTT,CASKTSAGLNTEAFF